The rows below give T cell receptor beta chains drawn from one sample of a study of blood T cell repertoires in COVID-19. TCRdb's copy holds only in-frame clones and misses some; the assay was immunoSEQ multiplex PCR. Of around 280,000 clones in the sample, over 80% were seen once. Input material: peripheral blood. The receptor source for this set is a woman aged 45 to 65 with active or convalescent COVID-19. Each CDR3 is given with its conserved first and last residue.

len,j_gene,v_gene,CDR3aa
20,TRBJ2-1,TRBV23-1,CASSQSLRGGAGSSYNEQFF
13,TRBJ1-6,TRBV12-3/TRBV12-4,CASSGTGGSPLHF
12,TRBJ2-7,TRBV12-3/TRBV12-4,CASRGGDDEQYF
14,TRBJ2-7,TRBV18,CASSQGSGGYEQYF
18,TRBJ1-3,TRBV7-9,CASDPRDRGQRAGNTIYF
16,TRBJ2-1,TRBV7-2,CASSTGLGGDYNEQFF
14,TRBJ1-2,TRBV2,CASSERTGRYGYTF
14,TRBJ2-7,TRBV5-1,CASTTTGGSYEQYF
13,TRBJ1-1,TRBV5-1,CASRPGQDTEAFF
14,TRBJ1-6,TRBV30,CAWSYRSSNSPLHF
13,TRBJ1-1,TRBV29-1,CSVETGTNTEAFF
13,TRBJ1-1,TRBV28,CASSLSGTTEAFF
13,TRBJ2-2,TRBV12-3/TRBV12-4,CASSFTGTGELFF
12,TRBJ2-1,TRBV3-1/TRBV3-2,CASSPNFNEQFF
15,TRBJ2-7,TRBV2,CASSGTSGTSYEQYF
11,TRBJ1-1,TRBV28,CASRRETEAFF
15,TRBJ1-2,TRBV18,CASSPRGHRNYGYTF
15,TRBJ1-1,TRBV14,CASSLRTGRNTEAFF
18,TRBJ2-1,TRBV23-1,CASSFNNRLAGAGNEQFF
15,TRBJ1-1,TRBV19,CASRSLGGGRTEAFF
13,TRBJ2-1,TRBV11-2,CASSLEASGPQFF
17,TRBJ1-5,TRBV7-9,CASSWSGGIGDNQPQHF
13,TRBJ2-2,TRBV29-1,CSVLTGNTGELFF
14,TRBJ1-2,TRBV19,CASSFLDRVYGYTF
14,TRBJ2-7,TRBV2,CASNQRTLSYEQYF
15,TRBJ2-1,TRBV9,CASSVLFGIGDEQFF
16,TRBJ2-7,TRBV6-2/TRBV6-3,CASSLTDGTGAYEQYF
11,TRBJ1-1,TRBV29-1,CSVQGDTEAFF
17,TRBJ2-5,TRBV15,CATSRVLFGTIQETQYF
13,TRBJ2-1,TRBV7-2,CASSAGQGNEQFF
17,TRBJ2-5,TRBV5-4,CASSPGLAGGEQETQYF
15,TRBJ2-1,TRBV30,CAWDGLAGGFDEQFF
13,TRBJ2-1,TRBV29-1,CSVAWSSYNEQFF
14,TRBJ2-1,TRBV2,CASSVITVRESSFF
16,TRBJ2-2,TRBV5-4,CASSLPGNRATGELFF
15,TRBJ2-3,TRBV19,CASSMGQGLPDTQYF
17,TRBJ1-3,TRBV18,CASSAKLQTVSGNTIYF
16,TRBJ1-6,TRBV27,CASSPVEGTSNSPLHF
17,TRBJ2-7,TRBV5-4,CASSSDAPGQGFYEQYF
12,TRBJ1-2,TRBV6-6,CASSEQGYGYTF
13,TRBJ1-2,TRBV19,CASIPTGLGGYTF
17,TRBJ2-1,TRBV5-1,CASSLSGTSGSANEQFF
14,TRBJ2-7,TRBV13,CASSFNRGYHEQYF